This T cell receptor (beta chain) is from a study of blood T cell repertoires in COVID-19. Trimming took off 3 bases at V and 8 bases at J, with 13 bases between the two ends. CDR3 length equals 13 residues. Looked up from germline, CDR1 is SEHNR and CDR2 is FQNEAQ (reference sequence). TCRdb's table, derived via immunoSEQ multiplex PCR, lists solely in-frame clones and lacks some. This table holds fewer than 200,000 clones, about four fifths found once. The chain joins TRBV7-9 to TRBJ1-2; possible D gene TRBD1, 6 bases. Specimen: peripheral blood. This clonotype originated in an elderly woman with COVID-19, enrolled during active disease. The CDR3 DNA sequence: TGTGCCAGCAGCTTCCCACAGGGTAACGGCTACACCTTC. Its translation is CASSFPQGNGYTF.